A selection of T cell receptor beta chains follows, all from one sample in a study of T cells after somatic rescue of genetic block. The table came from immunoSEQ multiplex PCR; TCRdb's copy has only in-frame clones and leaves some out. The table lists about 70,000 clones, about 91% of them singletons. Sequenced material: peripheral blood mononuclear cells (PBMCs). Every receptor here comes from a man aged 35 to 55. CDR3s include the opening cysteine and the closing phenylalanine or tryptophan. The D gene is left open where the match is weak. Part of the rows lack a size; the others show once, few, many or a class for expanded clones.

>TRBV29-1|TRBD2|-|TRBJ2-5
TGCAGCGTTGAAGATCTATCGGGCGGGAGGACGGAGACCCAGTACTTC
CSVEDLSGGRTETQYF
>TRBV19|TRBD2|-|TRBJ2-2
TGTGCCAGTAGTATAGTGTTGGGACTAGCGGGGGTGTTCGCGAACACCGGGGAGCTGTTTTTT
CASSIVLGLAGVFANTGELFF
>TRBV28|-|few|TRBJ2-5
TGTGCCAGCAGTTTAAACGGAGAGACCCAGTACTTC
CASSLNGETQYF
>TRBV27|TRBD2|-|TRBJ2-3
TGTGCCAGCAGTTTATGGGCGGGACTACCTGATACGCAGTATTTT
CASSLWAGLPDTQYF
>TRBV28|-|-|TRBJ2-7
TGTGCCAGCTCCGGACTGCGAGGCGGGCAGTACTTC
CASSGLRGGQYF
>TRBV4-1|-|once|TRBJ2-4
TGCGCCAGCAGCCAGCCCACTTGGGGGCTAGCCAAAAACATTCAGTACTTC
CASSQPTWGLAKNIQYF
>TRBV9|-|-|TRBJ2-2
TGTGCCAGCAGCGTAGATCCGGAGCGAACCGGGGAGCTGTTTTTT
CASSVDPERTGELFF
>TRBV19|-|-|TRBJ1-2
TGTGCCAGTAGTATAGTGGGCCGTGGGGGCCTAAGCTACACCTTC
CASSIVGRGGLSYTF
>TRBV9|TRBD1|once|TRBJ2-1
TGTGCCAGCAGCGTAGGACAGGGCGGGAATGAGCAGTTCTTC
CASSVGQGGNEQFF
>TRBV28|TRBD2|-|TRBJ2-1
TGTGCCAGCAGCCTGGGGGGACTAGCGGGAGGGCCTTCGGGCAATGAGCAGTTCTTC
CASSLGGLAGGPSGNEQFF
>TRBV19|-|-|TRBJ2-1
TGTGCCAGTAGCGGGAGTTATTACGAGCAGTTCTTC
CASSGSYYEQFF
>TRBV15|-|-|TRBJ1-5
TGTGCCACCAGCAGAGTAGGGGTTACGAGCAATCAGCCCCAGCATTTT
CATSRVGVTSNQPQHF
>TRBV2|-|-|TRBJ1-4
TGTGCCAGCAACCGGGCTGGGGCGGAAAAACTGTTTTTT
CASNRAGAEKLFF
>TRBV27|-|-|TRBJ2-3
TGTGCCAGCAGTTCGCCGGCGAACACAGATACGCAGTATTTT
CASSSPANTDTQYF
>TRBV9|-|-|TRBJ1-1
TGTGCCAGCAGCGTAGGGACAAAGAACACTGAAGCTTTCTTT
CASSVGTKNTEAFF
>TRBV27|TRBD1|once|TRBJ1-2
TGTGCCAGCTCGAACAGGGGGGACTATGGCTACACCTTC
CASSNRGDYGYTF
>TRBV21-1|-|-|TRBJ1-4
TGTGCCCCGCGTGCCGACACTCTTTTTGGGAGACTGTTTTTT
CAPRADTLFGRLFF
>TRBV23-1|-|-|TRBJ1-6
TGCGCCAGCAGACCCCGGGACCGCGGCCGAGGGAGATCACCCCTCCACTTT
CASRPRDRGRGRSPLHF
>TRBV28|TRBD1|-|TRBJ2-7
TGTGCCAGCAGTTCTCCCACTGGACAGGGCGACGAGCAGTACTTC
CASSSPTGQGDEQYF
>TRBV5-1|TRBD2|-|TRBJ2-3
TGCGCCAGCAGCTTGGAGTCGTCTAGCGGGAGTGACACAGATACGCAGTATTTT
CASSLESSSGSDTDTQYF
>TRBV7-6|TRBD1|-|TRBJ1-4
TGTGCCAGCAGCGTAACTCCGGGACAGGGGGCCTATAATGAAAAACTGTTTTTT
CASSVTPGQGAYNEKLFF
>TRBV6-4|-|few|TRBJ2-3
TGTGCCAGCAGTGATATCGGCGGCACAGATACGCAGTATTTT
CASSDIGGTDTQYF
>TRBV2|-|-|TRBJ2-7
TGTGCCAGCACCTCCGGAGGGGTCGAGCAGTACTTC
CASTSGGVEQYF
>TRBV2|-|once|TRBJ2-7
TGTGCCAGCAGGAGGGAGCAGGGCTCCTACGAGCAGTACTTC
CASRREQGSYEQYF
>TRBV29-1|TRBD2|-|TRBJ2-1
TGCAGCGCTTTAAAGGGCGGGGGGAATGAGCAGTTCTTC
CSALKGGGNEQFF
>TRBV28|TRBD2|-|TRBJ2-7
TGTGCCAGCAGAGGGACTAGCTCCTACGAGCAGTACTTC
CASRGTSSYEQYF
>TRBV4-2|-|-|TRBJ2-5
TGTGCCAGCAGCCAACTATCGTTCCTAGCCCAAGAGACCCAGTACTTC
CASSQLSFLAQETQYF
>TRBV5-4|-|-|TRBJ1-2
TGTGCCAGCAGCCTTGACAGTTCGAACTATGGCTACACCTTC
CASSLDSSNYGYTF
>TRBV7-9|-|-|TRBJ2-2
TGTGCCAGCAGCTTATACTGGCAGGACACCGGGGAGCTGTTTTTT
CASSLYWQDTGELFF
>TRBV5-1|-|once|TRBJ1-5
TGCGCCAGCAGCACCGGGTTTGGCAACTATAGCAATCAGCCCCAGCATTTT
CASSTGFGNYSNQPQHF
>TRBV10-2|-|few|TRBJ2-5
TGCGCCAGCAGCGTTACTAGCTCCCAAGAGACCCAGTACTTC
CASSVTSSQETQYF
>TRBV7-9|-|once|TRBJ2-1
TGTGCCAGCAGCTGGCCTGGGGCATCTTACAATGAGCAGTTCTTC
CASSWPGASYNEQFF
>TRBV15|TRBD2|-|TRBJ2-3
TGTGCCACCAGCCTCGGGAGGGGTACCACAGATACGCAGTATTTT
CATSLGRGTTDTQYF
>TRBV6-5|-|-|TRBJ1-1
TGTGCCAGCAGTTATACAGGGTTCGACACTGAAGCTTTCTTT
CASSYTGFDTEAFF
>TRBV13|-|-|TRBJ2-1
TGTGCCAGCAGGCGGGGACAGCCTAATCCCTCCTACAATGAGCAGTTCTTC
CASRRGQPNPSYNEQFF
>TRBV7-9|-|-|TRBJ2-5
TGTGCCAGCAGCTTAGAGTGGCAGGAACAAGAGACCCAGTACTTC
CASSLEWQEQETQYF
>TRBV19|TRBD2|-|TRBJ2-2
TGTGCCAGTAGTATGTTAGTGGGAGGGCCGAACACCGGGGAGCTGTTTTTT
CASSMLVGGPNTGELFF
>TRBV9|TRBD1|-|TRBJ1-3
TGTGCCAGCAGCGGTCGGACAGGGGCTGGAAACACCATATATTTT
CASSGRTGAGNTIYF
>TRBV10-2|TRBD2|-|TRBJ2-7
TGCGCCAGCAGTGTAGCATCTCCGGGACTAGAGTTCAACGAGCAGTACTTC
CASSVASPGLEFNEQYF
>TRBV4-2|-|once|TRBJ1-6
TGTGCCAGCAGCCCTGAAGGGCAGCATAATTCACCCCTCCACTTT
CASSPEGQHNSPLHF
>TRBV7-9|-|-|TRBJ1-2
TGTGCCAGCAGCTTAGGGTTCGGAGGACGAGACGGCTACACCTTC
CASSLGFGGRDGYTF
>TRBV7-9|-|-|TRBJ2-5
TGTGCCAGCAGCTTAGTTTTGGAGACCCAGTACTTC
CASSLVLETQYF
>TRBV30|TRBD1|-|TRBJ1-5
TGTGCCTGGAGTGTACGAAGGACAGGGAATCAGCCCCAGCATTTT
CAWSVRRTGNQPQHF
>TRBV13|-|-|TRBJ2-1
TGTGCCAGCAGCTTATGGTCAGCCTACAATGAGCAGTTCTTC
CASSLWSAYNEQFF
>TRBV19|TRBD1|-|TRBJ1-1
TGTGCCAGTAGTCCCCGGACAGGGTTGGCCACTGAAGCTTTCTTT
CASSPRTGLATEAFF
>TRBV2|TRBD2|-|TRBJ2-4
TGTGCCAGCAGTGATTTAGCGGGGGGACTATCCTTAGCCAAAAACATTCAGTACTTC
CASSDLAGGLSLAKNIQYF
>TRBV28|TRBD2|-|TRBJ2-1
TGTGCCAGCAGTCCCGCGGGAGGGCCCAATGAGCAGTTCTTC
CASSPAGGPNEQFF
>TRBV7-8|TRBD2|-|TRBJ2-7
TGTGCCAGCAGCTTAACGGGGGGGACCTACGAGCAGTACTTC
CASSLTGGTYEQYF
>TRBV27|-|-|TRBJ2-7
TGTGCCGCAGGGACTTCCTACGAGCAGTACTTC
CAAGTSYEQYF
>TRBV7-6|TRBD2|-|TRBJ2-7
TGTGCCAGCAGCTTACGCGGGAGGGCCCTCGAGGAGCAGTACTTC
CASSLRGRALEEQYF
>TRBV12-5|-|-|TRBJ1-3
TGTGCTAGTGGGGAAATCTCTGGAAACACCATATATTTT
CASGEISGNTIYF
>TRBV5-4|TRBD1|-|TRBJ1-4
TGTGCCAGCAGCCCTTCCGGGGGGACAGGGATAGGGGAAAAACTGTTTTTT
CASSPSGGTGIGEKLFF
>TRBV5-1|TRBD2|-|TRBJ2-7
TGCGCCAGCAGCTTGGGGACTAGCGGGGGATCCTACGAGCAGTACTTC
CASSLGTSGGSYEQYF
>TRBV30|-|-|TRBJ2-7
TGTGCCTGGAGTGGGCAGGCGTACGAGCAGTACTTC
CAWSGQAYEQYF